The 17 T cell receptor beta chains below come from one sample, sequenced in a study of cytomegalovirus exposure and HLA in healthy donors. This PCR relied on a set of 60 Vbeta primers and 13 Jbeta primers. Sequenced by immunoSEQ multiplex PCR; TCRdb stores in-frame clones only, minus some. Here the sample spans about 200,000 clones, 80% to 90% being singletons. The sample taken for sequencing was PBMCs. Receptor source: a woman aged 25-40 years in good health and CMV-seronegative.

The chain is built from TRBV6-4 and TRBJ2-1, with 8 bases matching TRBD2. Germline V gene data show CDR1 as MRHNA and CDR2 as SNTAGT. The CDR3 is made up of 16 amino acids. The V segment lost 0 bases and the J segment 4 bases; nucleotides outside the gene matches: 5. The CDR3 DNA reads TGTGCCAGCAGTGACTCTGGCGGGGGGAATTACAATGAGCAGTTCTTC. Translating it yields CASSDSGGGNYNEQFF.

The chain has TRBV14 and TRBJ2-7; D may be TRBD1 (6 bases). The V end lost 4 bases, the J end lost 6 bases, and 16 bases lay between the germline ends. There are 14 residues in the CDR3. Germline V CDR1 and CDR2: SGHDN, FVKESK. In DNA form, the CDR3 reads TGTGCCAGCAGCCTCGTCCAGGGGCGCGGCGAGCAGTACTTC. It translates to CASSLVQGRGEQYF.

The chain recombines TRBV5-1 with TRBJ2-1; possibly TRBD1 for D (6 bases). Germline CDR1 reads SGHRS; CDR2 reads YFSETQ. Trimming removed 7 bases from V and 7 bases from J, with 18 bases in between. The length of the CDR3 is 14 residues. The CDR3: CASCYRDTRNEQFF. Written as DNA, the CDR3 is TGCGCCAGCTGCTACAGGGACACTAGGAATGAGCAGTTCTTC.

This chain joins TRBV4-1 and TRBJ2-1; 14 positions agree with TRBD2. Germline CDR1 reads MGHRA; CDR2 reads YSYEKL. The CDR3 is 13 amino acids. V gave up 11 bases and J gave up 9 bases; unmatched junction bases: 6. CDR3 region: CAGGLAGGSEQFF. Written as DNA, the CDR3 is TGCGCCGGTGGACTAGCGGGAGGTAGTGAGCAGTTCTTC.

The chain combines TRBV7-8 with TRBJ2-2; 9 bases align to TRBD1. Trimming took 2 bases from V and 4 from J; bases not matched to a gene: 17. In germline, CDR1 is SGHVS, CDR2 FQNEAQ. This CDR3 is built from 20 residues. CDR3 loop: CASSLRPGQGHSTGTGELFF. The DNA for the CDR3 is TGTGCCAGCAGCTTAAGACCCGGACAGGGGCATAGTACGGGCACCGGGGAGCTGTTTTTT.

This chain connects TRBV5-5 to TRBJ1-3; D is unresolved. Trimming removed 4 bases from V and 0 bases from J, with 11 bases in between. This CDR3 region has 15 residues. From germline, CDR1 is SGHKS and CDR2 YYEKEE (reference sequence). Here the CDR3 reads CASSLGVSSGNTIYF. The CDR3 coding sequence is TGTGCCAGCAGCCTAGGTGTGAGCTCTGGAAACACCATATATTTT.

This rearrangement joins TRBV7-9 to TRBJ2-1; D gene ambiguous. CDR3 length equals 13 residues. Trimming left V 2 bases short and J 7 bases short, with 9 bases between. Germline-derived CDR1 and CDR2 are SEHNR and FQNEAQ (reference sequence). The chain's CDR3 is CASSLWAGNEQFF. In DNA, the CDR3 is TGTGCCAGCAGCTTATGGGCTGGGAATGAGCAGTTCTTC.

This clone appeared a single time. The junction differs from germline at one of its ends, possibly a read error. CDR3: CASSFQGYPYVQYF. The DNA for the CDR3 is TGTGCCAGCAGCTTCCAGGGGTATCCATACGTGCAGTACTTC. The gene calls are TRBV7-3 and TRBJ2-7, with TRBD1 as a possible D gene (6 bases). CDR3 size: 14 residues. The germline V gene has CDR1 SGHTA and CDR2 FQGTGA.

The chain has TRBV29-1 and TRBJ1-2, with TRBD1 as a possible D gene (6 bases). The V end lost 7 bases, the J end lost 1 base, and 10 bases lay between the germline ends. Germline CDR1 and CDR2: SQVTM and ANQGSEA. This CDR3 comprises 12 residues. Here the CDR3 reads CSAPDSNYGYTF. CDR3 DNA sequence: TGCAGCGCTCCGGACAGTAACTATGGCTACACCTTC.

This sequence joins TRBV28 and TRBJ2-1; 7 nucleotides match TRBD1. Germline CDR1 reads MDHEN; CDR2 reads SYDVKM. The CDR3 spans 16 residues. With V trimmed by 7 bases and J by 4 bases, 13 bases remained unmatched. CDR3 bases: TGTGCCAGCACCCAGCACCGACAGGGCCGATACAATGAGCAGTTCTTC. Translating gives CASTQHRQGRYNEQFF.

The chain links TRBV18 to TRBJ2-5, with TRBD2 matching over 9 bases. The better agreement between TRBJ2-7 and the DNA end casts doubt on the J call. The CDR3 runs to 15 residues. Per the germline V gene, CDR1 is KGHSH and CDR2 is LQKENI. The CDR3 here is CASSPRSSGNYEQYF. Here the CDR3 DNA reads TGTGCCAGCTCACCTAGGTCTAGCGGGAACTACGAGCAGTACTTC.

The gene calls are TRBV11-3 and TRBJ2-5; D not resolved. Trimming stripped 4 bases from V and 11 bases from J, with 17 bases between. The CDR3 has 13 residues. Germline V gene lookup returns CDR1 SGHNT and CDR2 YENEEA. The CDR3, as DNA: TGTGCCAGCAGCTATACCGGTAATGGAGAGCAGTACTTC. Protein: CASSYTGNGEQYF.

The V gene is TRBV6-1, the J gene TRBJ1-1; weak D call: TRBD1 (5 bases). This CDR3 has 13 residues. The V gene lost 2 bases and the J gene lost 9 bases, with 13 bases spanning the gap. Germline-derived CDR1 and CDR2 are MNHNS and SASEGT. The CDR3 coding sequence is TGTGCCAGCAGTGAACATGATCAGGGTAAAGCTTTCTTT. Amino acid sequence: CASSEHDQGKAFF.

The rearrangement uses TRBV5-5 and TRBJ2-1; the match to TRBD2 covers 7 bases. Germline loops: CDR1 SGHKS, CDR2 YYEKEE (reference sequence). The CDR3 is 16 amino acids. The V segment lost 1 base and the J segment 0 bases; nucleotides outside the gene matches: 4. DNA of the CDR3: TGTGCCAGCAGCTTGACCGGGAGGAGCTCCTACAATGAGCAGTTCTTC. Amino acids: CASSLTGRSSYNEQFF. Looking up the rest from reference TRBV5-5 and TRBJ2-1 gives the full variable domain: DAGVTQSPTHLIKTRGQQVTLRCSPISGHKSVSWYQQVLGQGPQFIFQYYEKEERGRGNFPDRFSARQFPNYSSELNVNALLLGDSALYLCASSLTGRSSYNEQFFGPGTRLTVL.

As for this clone: One end of the junction is discordant with germline, which a read error may explain. This chain links TRBV7-9 with TRBJ1-2; TRBD1 is a possible D gene (5 bases). The CDR3 spans 13 residues. Germline V gives CDR1 SEHNR, CDR2 FQNEAQ (reference sequence). For the CDR3, the DNA is TGTGCCAGCAGTCCGGGACTATGGCATGGTTACACCTTC. As protein: CASSPGLWHGYTF.

The V gene is TRBV5-4, the J gene TRBJ2-1; TRBD2 matches at 7 bases. Germline V lookup: CDR1 SGHNT, CDR2 YYREEE (reference sequence). Unmatched junction bases numbered 9, after V lost 6 bases and J lost 0 bases. The CDR3 extends over 16 amino acids. In DNA, the CDR3 is TGTGCCAGCAATTTGGGGCGCGGGAGCTCCTACAATGAGCAGTTCTTC. Protein product: CASNLGRGSSYNEQFF. Combining the CDR3 with reference TRBV5-4 and TRBJ2-1 gives the whole variable domain ETGVTQSPTHLIKTRGQQVTLRCSSQSGHNTVSWYQQALGQGPQFIFQYYREEENGRGNFPPRFSGLQFPNYSSELNVNALELDDSALYLCASNLGRGSSYNEQFFGPGTRLTVL.

A word on this clone: Additional DNA sequences in this sample encode the identical CDR3. This chain uses TRBV18 with TRBJ2-7; a weak D match, TRBD1 (6 bases). This CDR3 has 12 amino acids. Germline values: CDR1 KGHSH, CDR2 LQKENI. Between the trimmed V and J ends, which lost 6 bases and 3 bases, there was a span of 9 bases. The CDR3, as DNA: TGTGCCAGCTCTCCGGACAGCTACGAGCAGTACTTC. Amino acid sequence: CASSPDSYEQYF.